The following is a T cell receptor (beta chain) sequence with its context. The antigen is not known. The data are from a study of T cell responses to AZD1222 COVID-19 vaccine. Study background: Pooled samples include second doses given at about 4 or 12 weeks. Study findings and constraints: Once two AZD1222 doses were given, Spike-specific TCR breadth and depth went up. Donors skewed white British and female; clonal diversity was possibly underestimated.

Data came from immunoSEQ multiplex PCR; TCRdb stores just in-frame clones and leaves some out. The repertoire holds roughly 100,000 clones, with around 95% as singletons. In germline, CDR1 is LNHDA, CDR2 SQIVND (reference sequence). The CDR3 spans 15 residues. The junction had 9 bases not matched to a gene; V was cut back by 8 bases and J by 0 bases. This rearrangement joins TRBV19 to TRBJ1-1, with TRBD1 matching over 7 bases. This clonotype was sampled from an adult in good health. The input for sequencing was peripheral blood, taken on day 0 of AZD1222 vaccination. The CDR3 DNA reads TGTGCCAGTCGTACAGGGGTACTAATGAACACTGAAGCTTTCTTT. As protein: CASRTGVLMNTEAFF.